Included here is one T cell receptor (beta chain) sequence, with context. Repertoires were generated with immunoSEQ multiplex PCR, while TCRdb's copy carries only in-frame clones and drops some. Among about 76,000 clones listed, 70% to 90% were seen once. The entry originates in a study of T cell responses to AZD1222 COVID-19 vaccine. The CDR3 spans 14 residues. Germline CDR1 and CDR2: LNHDA and SQIVND (reference sequence). The V end was cut by 7 bases, the J end by 0 bases, with 13 bases between. This TCR came from an adult in good health. The input for sequencing was peripheral blood, taken on day 0 of AZD1222 vaccination. The J gene is TRBJ2-7, the V gene TRBV19; perhaps TRBD1 as D (6 bases). The CDR3 DNA reads as TGTGCCAGTACCCAATCAGGGGTCTCCTACGAGCAGTACGTC. Amino acid sequence: CASTQSGVSYEQYV.